This T cell receptor beta chain was recovered during a study of shared clonotypes between healthy human individuals. Several immunoSEQ plates held equal portions of the genomic DNA taken from each subset. Study processing details: ImmunoSEQ output lacked quality scores and full-length reads, limiting matched filtering. Some clones are missing from TCRdb's copy, which holds only in-frame ones; the method was immunoSEQ multiplex PCR. V and J calls and clone size are given by that table; D and trimming were obtained from the DNA. The table records about 2 million clones, roughly 94% of them present only once. The junction had 7 bases not matched to a gene; V was cut back by 0 bases and J by 3 bases. The length of the CDR3 is 17 residues. Per germline, CDR1 LNHNV and CDR2 YYDKDF (reference sequence). The study's findings and limits: What rarefaction showed was incomplete sorted-subset sequencing despite large depth.

Concerning this clone itself: What it recognizes is unknown.

Caucasian adults living in Nashville, Tennessee, provided all samples. This sequence originates from a man between 18 and 29 years old in good health. The J gene is TRBJ2-3, the V gene TRBV15, with 9 bases fitting TRBD2. Sequencing was done on a sample of naive CD4+ T cells sorted from blood. Subset noted: CD45RA+ positively selected. This chain's CDR3 is CATSRERSGSGTDTQYF. DNA of the CDR3: TGTGCCACCAGCAGAGAGCGTAGCGGGAGTGGGACAGATACGCAGTATTTT.